This T cell receptor beta chain was sequenced for a study of T-cell memory formation after mild COVID-19 (dated by TCRdb to about 2021). For the study in its entirety: TCR sequence clusters from the two donors were found to be largely donor specific. T-cell clones expanding and contracting after mild COVID-19 in two donors were tracked by longitudinal TCRalpha and TCRbeta repertoire sequencing. The cohort was made up of two young adult volunteers, one female and one male, who were previously healthy.

The instrument given in TCRdb is Illumina NovaSeq 6000. cDNA libraries for TCRalpha and TCRbeta were prepared by 5'RACE using constant-segment primers, with sample barcodes and unique molecular identifiers added. Trizol reagent was used to extract RNA from every sample. Library amplification was performed in two PCR steps, and a second sample barcode and Illumina TruSeq adapters were introduced in the second step. Sequencing of libraries was performed on an Illumina NovaSeq with 2 x 150 bp paired-end reads. The published analysis was carried out like this. With migec v1.2.7, reads were demultiplexed and then collapsed into UMI-guided consensus sequences. Using mixcr v2.1.11, the UMI consensuses were aligned to TRA and TRB V and J templates and assembled into clonotypes. A clonotype was counted as expanded or contracted only when both edgeR and NoisET called the clonotype significant, with the noise models trained on biological replicates. For edgeR calls, the thresholds were a false discovery rate-adjusted p below 0.01 and a log2 fold-change of 1. As an exploratory analysis of dynamics, PCA with hierarchical clustering was applied to max-normalized trajectories of the 1000 most abundant clonotypes. Each responding clone was given a CD4 or CD8 phenotype based on the CD4+ and CD8+ repertoires, which had been sequenced separately. Clones were called with MiXCR by TCRdb after fastp trimmed the public reads at Q25, and only in-frame beta chains were retained. Entries that share a CDR3 protein sequence are merged under the most common genes and DNA. The V and J calls and clone size are TCRdb's, not the authors'. Here the sample has 140,000 to 150,000 distinct CDR3 sequences; around 21% occur a single time. The top ten hold 2% to 2.5% of the sample.

The CDR3 covers 13 residues, taking in both the cysteine and the phenylalanine. Of the read, only the CDR3 DNA is kept; its 39 bases are in frame from base 1. Via the germline V gene, CDR1 is MNHEY and CDR2 SVGAGI. After removal of 6 bases from V and 3 bases from J, the junction retains 0 bases not matched to a gene. The investigation overall reported the following: Contracting CD4+ clones were found mainly in CM and EM memory subsets, while CD8+ clones were enriched in EMRA. Balanced CD4/CD8 phenotypes were observed for clones contracting from day 15 to 85, whereas a bias towards CD4+ was observed for a second wave of clones expanding from day 15 to 37. Some responding clones were found in pre-infection memory, which suggests that pre-existing cross-reactive memory T cells took part in the SARS-CoV-2 response. Only a couple of mild cases were covered in the study, and larger cohorts including severe cases with pre-infection samples were considered necessary. SARS-CoV-2 specificity of the second-wave clones peaking on day 37 was not confirmed.

Ficoll-Paque density gradient centrifugation was the method used to isolate PBMCs. As concerns this clonotype: Its target antigen remains unknown. No base quality values were provided; no much bigger clone lies one nucleotide off.

This chain is built from TRBV6-5 and TRBJ1-4, with 8 middle bases fitting TRBD1. The TCR was taken from an adult woman who had mild COVID-19 (a few samples of this study predate the infection). The sample titles of this study are shuffled in the database, so cell type and time point are left out; the donor was told from shared clones. The material sequenced was PBMCs or a T cell subset sorted from them (not recorded which). The sequenced DNA is TGTGCCAGCAGCAGGGGGCCTAATGAAAAACTGTTTTTT. It codes for CASSRGPNEKLFF.